A single sample is the source of the 21 T cell receptor beta chains below, sequenced in a study of blood T cell repertoires in COVID-19. Generated by immunoSEQ multiplex PCR, the TCRdb table keeps only in-frame clones and is missing some. The table lists 100,000 or so clones, roughly 80% of them singletons. Material: peripheral blood. These receptors all come from a human donor in a cohort sampled during active COVID-19.

This clone was counted a single time. The chain is built from TRBV27 and TRBJ2-5; 8 nucleotides align to TRBD2. This CDR3 spans 16 amino acids. Germline trimming cut 5 bases from V and 4 bases from J; bases unmatched to any gene: 12. The germline gives CDR1 MNHEY, CDR2 SMNVEV (reference sequence). In DNA, the CDR3 is TGTGCCAGCAGTACCGAGCGGGGGCTGAGGTCAGAGACCCAGTACTTC. Translated: CASSTERGLRSETQYF.

The rearrangement links TRBV27 to TRBJ1-2, with a weak D call TRBD1 (5 bases). V shed 1 base and J shed 6 bases, with 9 bases lying between them. Germline V gene sequence: CDR1 MNHEY, CDR2 SMNVEV (reference sequence). The CDR3 length is 13 residues. The CDR3 region is CASSLFRGDGYTF. The CDR3 nucleotides are TGTGCCAGCAGTTTATTTCGGGGGGATGGCTACACCTTC.

This rearrangement joins TRBV5-4 to TRBJ1-4; 11 nucleotides align to TRBD1. The V gene's germline CDR1 is SGHNT and CDR2 YYREEE (reference sequence). Unmatched junction bases numbered 5, after V lost 3 bases and J lost 7 bases. This CDR3 is 15 amino acids long. The CDR3 sequence: CASSSPGQGGEKLFF. CDR3 in DNA: TGTGCCAGCAGCTCGCCGGGACAGGGGGGTGAAAAACTGTTTTTT.

In this sample, this clone turned up once. The CDR3 sequence: CASSSSGTASYEQYF. In DNA, the CDR3 is TGCGCCAGCAGCTCCTCCGGGACAGCGAGCTACGAGCAGTACTTC. The chain links TRBV5-1 to TRBJ2-7, with 7 positions matching TRBD1. The length of the CDR3 is 15 residues. Unmatched junction bases numbered 9, after V lost 3 bases and J lost 3 bases. Looked up from germline, CDR1 is SGHRS and CDR2 is YFSETQ.

The chain uses TRBV28 and TRBJ2-5, with no clear D. CDR1 and CDR2 from the germline V gene are MDHEN and SYDVKM. Trimming pared 2 bases from V and 5 bases from J, leaving 6 bases between. This CDR3 comprises 12 residues. The CDR3 coding sequence is TGTGCCAGCAGTTTAATCAGGGAGACCCAGTACTTC. This encodes CASSLIRETQYF.

The chain recombines TRBV19 with TRBJ1-4; D is possibly TRBD1 (6 bases). This CDR3 is built from 17 residues. The germline V gene encodes CDR1 LNHDA and CDR2 SQIVND (reference sequence). V lost 7 bases to trimming and J lost 3 bases, with 21 bases between them. CDR3 coding DNA: TGTGCCAGTACCCCGACAGGCCTTTTGAGGGCTAATGAAAAACTGTTTTTT. Protein product: CASTPTGLLRANEKLFF.

With respect to this clone: Sequence at one end of the junction differs from germline and may be a read error. This chain links TRBV7-8 with TRBJ1-2; D call uncertain. Germline V gene lookup returns CDR1 SGHVS and CDR2 FQNEAQ. There are 13 residues in the CDR3. CDR3 nucleotides: TGTGCCAGCAGCTTATACACATGGCGGGAATTTTCCTTC. It encodes CASSLYTWREFSF.

In regard to this clone: Relative to the germline gene, one junction end is altered; a read error may explain this. The chain uses TRBV27 and TRBJ2-2; weak D call: TRBD2 (6 bases). Per germline, CDR1 MNHEY and CDR2 SMNVEV (reference sequence). CDR3 size: 17 residues. The CDR3 reads CASSLLKAGRSGGELFF. In DNA, the CDR3 is TGTGCCAGCAGCTTATTGAAGGCGGGGAGAAGTGGCGGGGAGCTGTTTTTT.

The rearrangement uses TRBV5-1 and TRBJ1-1; D is perhaps TRBD1 (6 bases). CDR3 length: 14 amino acids. Germline assignment: CDR1 SGHRS and CDR2 YFSETQ. Trimming stripped 3 bases from V and 4 bases from J, with 13 bases between. The CDR3 bases are TGCGCCAGCAGCTCACAGGGTAGGGGCACTGAAGCTTTCTTT. It specifies CASSSQGRGTEAFF. Full variable domain (rest looked up from reference TRBV5-1 and TRBJ1-1): KAGVTQTPRYLIKTRGQQVTLSCSPISGHRSVSWYQQTPGQGLQFLFEYFSETQRNKGNFPGRFSGRQFSNSRSEMNVSTLELGDSALYLCASSSQGRGTEAFFGQGTRLTVV.

This sequence joins TRBV5-1 and TRBJ2-3; TRBD2 matches 12 bases. The CDR3 totals 17 residues. In germline, CDR1 is SGHRS, CDR2 YFSETQ. The V gene end was trimmed by 0 bases and the J gene end by 3 bases; junction bases not matched to a gene: 5. The CDR3 DNA is TGCGCCAGCAGCTTGGGCCGACTAGCGGGGGTAACAGATACGCAGTATTTT. Protein product: CASSLGRLAGVTDTQYF.

This clone appeared once. The chain recombines TRBV6-5 with TRBJ1-1; the match to TRBD1 covers 7 bases. Trimming removed 7 bases from V and 6 bases from J; junction bases left unmatched: 11. This CDR3 spans 14 amino acids. CDR1 and CDR2 from the germline V gene are MNHEY and SVGAGI. CDR3 DNA: TGTGCCAGCACACCAACAGGGGAGAGGGCTGAAGCTTTCTTT. It translates to CASTPTGERAEAFF.

This clone appeared a single time. This chain links TRBV18 with TRBJ2-5, with a tentative D call TRBD1 (5 bases). This CDR3 has 14 residues. V lost 6 bases and J 2 bases, leaving 13 bases between the germline ends. The germline V gene encodes CDR1 KGHSH and CDR2 LQKENI. CDR3 region: CASSLRQKQETQYF. CDR3 DNA: TGTGCCAGCTCCCTTAGACAGAAACAAGAGACCCAGTACTTC.

The V gene is TRBV3-1 (or the pseudogene TRBV3-2), the J gene TRBJ1-1, with 7 bases lining up with TRBD1. CDR1 and CDR2 (germline): LGHDT, YNNKEL (reference sequence). The V and J ends lost 4 bases and 3 bases, in that order; junction bases with no gene match: 8. The CDR3 totals 15 residues. The CDR3 loop is CASSRPGTAHTEAFF. In DNA, the CDR3 is TGTGCCAGCAGCCGGCCCGGGACAGCTCACACTGAAGCTTTCTTT.

Here the CDR3 DNA reads TGTGCCAGCAGGGGGATTCCGGGACAGCAATCTAGCACAGATACGCAGTATTTT. Its protein product is CASRGIPGQQSSTDTQYF. This sequence joins TRBV25-1 and TRBJ2-3; 7 bases are a match to TRBD1. The CDR3 runs to 18 residues. In germline, CDR1 is MGHDK, CDR2 SYGVNS. Trimming at V came to 6 bases and at J to 0 bases, leaving 15 bases not matched to a gene.

This clone was seen at least ten times. V usage is TRBV14 and J usage is TRBJ1-1, with 7 nucleotides matching TRBD1. V was pared by 0 bases and J by 3 bases, with 7 bases of the junction left unmatched. This CDR3 is built from 16 residues. Per germline, CDR1 SGHDN and CDR2 FVKESK. The DNA for the CDR3 is TGTGCCAGCAGCCAAGACCTCAGGGGGAGGTACACTGAAGCTTTCTTT. It is translated as CASSQDLRGRYTEAFF.

The J gene is TRBJ2-5, the V gene TRBV2, with TRBD2 matching 9 bases. Germline V gives CDR1 SNHLY, CDR2 FYNNEI. This CDR3 comprises 15 residues. Losses at the gene ends were 6 bases for V and 7 bases for J; bases not matched to a gene: 12. The CDR3 sequence is CASRPRTSARRTQYF. CDR3 nucleotides: TGTGCCAGCAGGCCTAGGACTAGCGCTCGCAGGACCCAGTACTTC.

This clone has a handful of counts. This chain joins TRBV2 and TRBJ1-5, with D perhaps matching TRBD1 (5 bases). V was shortened by 2 bases and J by 3 bases, with 8 bases between the two germline ends. Germline-derived CDR1 and CDR2 are SNHLY and FYNNEI. This CDR3 comprises 14 residues. CDR3 sequence reads: CASSELTDNQPQHF. The DNA for the CDR3 is TGTGCCAGCAGTGAATTGACAGACAATCAGCCCCAGCATTTT.

V and J are TRBV7-2 and TRBJ2-7; TRBD2 matches at 9 bases. The germline CDR1 and CDR2 sequences are SGHTA and FQGNSA. CDR3 length: 16 residues. Trimming removed 4 bases from V and 3 bases from J; junction bases left unmatched: 10. CDR3 bases: TGTGCCAGCAGCTCCGGGCTTAGCGGGGGCCTCTACGAGCAGTACTTC. Protein sequence: CASSSGLSGGLYEQYF.

The chain recombines TRBV5-8 with TRBJ2-3, with 11 bases matching TRBD2. With 3 bases clipped from V and 0 bases from J, the junction kept 9 bases outside the gene matches. CDR1 is SGHTS, CDR2 YDEGEE, per germline. This CDR3 spans 18 amino acids. CDR3 DNA sequence: TGTGCCAGCAGCTCGCTAGCGGGGGGAATCCCTAGCACAGATACGCAGTATTTT. Protein: CASSSLAGGIPSTDTQYF.

J is TRBJ2-3 and V is TRBV18, with 8 bases identical to TRBD1. CDR3 length equals 15 residues. Germline assignment: CDR1 KGHSH and CDR2 LQKENI. V lost 5 bases, J lost 2 bases, and 6 bases stayed unmatched. CDR3 sequence (DNA): TGTGCCAGCTCAACACGACAGGGGAACACAGATACGCAGTATTTT. Amino acids: CASSTRQGNTDTQYF.

The genes are TRBV6-2 or TRBV6-3 and TRBJ2-3; D uncertain. Trimming took 3 bases from V and 0 from J, leaving 7 bases between them. Germline values: CDR1 MNHEY, CDR2 SVGEGT. The CDR3 consists of 14 residues. CDR3 DNA: TGTGCCAGCAGTTATGATCAGAGCACAGATACGCAGTATTTT. It yields the protein CASSYDQSTDTQYF.